Each of the 11 T cell receptor beta chains below was sequenced from the same sample in a study of breast tumors, draining lymph nodes, adjacent tissues. TCRdb independently ran MiXCR on the multiplex PCR reads; one entry per CDR3 protein. The data hold 100,000 to 150,000 distinct CDR3 sequences, with about a fifth observed a single time. Breast cancer patients provided tissue from their axillary draining lymph nodes. The specimen was axillary lymph node tissue. The receptors stem from a female donor with breast cancer. Some clones in this sample may be carry-over from other donors' samples.

Concerning this clonotype: This may come from a read error, since a much larger clone is one base off. DNA for the CDR3: TGCAGCGCTGAGGGCCGGGGTGGCTACACCTTC. It codes for CSAEGRGGYTF. V gene TRBV29-1 combines with J gene TRBJ1-2; D is unclear. V dropped 7 bases and J dropped 7 bases, with 13 bases sitting between them. There are 11 residues in the CDR3. Germline V gene sequence: CDR1 SQVTM, CDR2 ANQGSEA.

This clonotype was recorded at least ten times. This sequence joins TRBV6-6 and TRBJ1-2, with unresolved D. CDR3 length equals 16 residues. Deletions cut 2 bases from V and 0 bases from J, with 13 bases between. Germline-derived CDR1 and CDR2 are MNHNY and SVGAGI (reference sequence). This chain's CDR3 is CASSYPDGPSNYGYTF. The CDR3 nucleotides read TGTGCCAGCAGTTACCCGGATGGACCTTCTAACTATGGCTACACCTTC.

This clonotype appeared many times. This chain links TRBV5-1 with TRBJ2-7; a possible D gene is TRBD1 (6 bases). CDR1 is SGHRS, CDR2 YFSETQ, per germline. The CDR3 totals 15 residues. Trimming took off 2 bases at V and 0 bases at J, with 12 bases between the two ends. The CDR3 loop is CASSFRPGASYEQYF. The CDR3 region has the DNA TGCGCCAGCAGCTTTCGCCCAGGGGCCTCCTACGAGCAGTACTTC.

The V gene is TRBV6-2 or TRBV6-3, the J gene TRBJ2-4; 7 bases are shared with TRBD2. V trimming: 8 bases; J trimming: 0 bases; junction bases outside the gene matches: 4. This CDR3 has 14 residues. The germline CDR1 and CDR2 sequences are MNHEY and SVGEGT. The CDR3 sequence is CASGEGLAKNIQYF. CDR3 sequence (DNA): TGTGCCAGCGGGGAGGGGTTAGCCAAAAACATTCAGTACTTC.

This clonotype was seen repeatedly, ten times or more. V is TRBV5-1 and J is TRBJ2-3, with 10 bases identical to TRBD2. With 0 bases clipped from V and 3 bases from J, the junction kept 7 bases outside the gene matches. This CDR3 contains 17 residues. Germline V gene sequence: CDR1 SGHRS, CDR2 YFSETQ. This CDR3 is CASSLVSSGSSTDTQYF. CDR3 sequence (DNA): TGCGCCAGCAGCTTGGTCTCTAGCGGGAGTTCGACAGATACGCAGTATTTT.

This clonotype was seen ten or more times. The chain couples TRBV6-5 to TRBJ2-7; perhaps TRBD1 as D (6 bases). The CDR3 sequence is 14 residues long. Germline V lookup: CDR1 MNHEY, CDR2 SVGAGI. V dropped 6 bases and J dropped 2 bases, with 14 bases sitting between them. This CDR3 is CASSTGSSTYEQYF. CDR3 nucleotides: TGTGCCAGCAGCACAGGGTCTTCGACCTACGAGCAGTACTTC.

In its sample, this clonotype was seen many times. CDR3 in amino acids: CASSYYRVGYGYTF. In DNA, the CDR3 is TGTGCCAGCAGCTACTACAGGGTTGGCTATGGCTACACCTTC. This sequence joins TRBV7-2 and TRBJ1-2, with a tentative D call TRBD1 (6 bases). The CDR3 loop spans 14 amino acids. The V end was cut by 4 bases, the J end by 4 bases, with 13 bases between. Germline V lookup: CDR1 SGHTA, CDR2 FQGNSA.

Ten or more counts support this clonotype. The V call is TRBV12-3 or TRBV12-4, the J call TRBJ2-3; 11 nucleotides align to TRBD2. The junction had 6 bases not matched to a gene; V was cut back by 5 bases and J by 5 bases. This CDR3 spans 15 amino acids. The CDR3 loop is CASSPYGLAGDTQYF. The CDR3, as DNA: TGTGCCAGCAGTCCATATGGACTAGCGGGAGATACGCAGTATTTT.

This clonotype showed up many times. The genes are TRBV3-1 and TRBJ1-5; 7 nucleotides agree with TRBD1. The J segment lost 7 bases and the V segment lost 1 base, leaving 4 bases of the junction unmatched. This CDR3 contains 14 residues. In germline, CDR1 is LGHDT, CDR2 YNNKEL (reference sequence). The DNA for the CDR3 is TGTGCCAGCAGCCAAGGACAGGGAGGACAGCCCCAGCATTTT. This sequence encodes CASSQGQGGQPQHF. Full variable domain (outside the CDR3, taken from reference TRBV3-1 and TRBJ1-5): DTAVSQTPKYLVTQMGNDKSIKCEQNLGHDTMYWYKQDSKKFLKIMFSYNNKELIINETVPNRFSPKSPDKAHLNLHINSLELGDSAVYFCASSQGQGGQPQHFGDGTRLSIL.

This clonotype came up many times. The chain recombines TRBV29-1 with TRBJ2-7; TRBD2 is a possible D gene (7 bases). The CDR3 loop spans 13 amino acids. Trimming cost V 3 bases and J 2 bases, with 11 bases left between them. The V gene's germline CDR1 is SQVTM and CDR2 ANQGSEA. The CDR3: CSVEGAGAYEQYF. CDR3 sequence (DNA): TGCAGCGTTGAGGGGGCGGGAGCCTACGAGCAGTACTTC.

To note about this clonotype: One end of the junction is discordant with germline, which a read error may explain. The CDR3 region is CASGLGGTGANVLTF. The DNA for the CDR3 is TGTGCCAGCGGCTTAGGGGGCACCGGGGCCAACGTCCTGACTTTC. This chain links TRBV7-2 with TRBJ2-6; 7 bases fit TRBD1. From germline, CDR1 is SGHTA and CDR2 FQGNSA. This CDR3 contains 15 residues.